This T cell receptor (beta chain) was sequenced in a study of blood T cell repertoires in COVID-19. The repertoire was sequenced with immunoSEQ multiplex PCR; TCRdb's copy has only in-frame clones and lacks some. The sample yields approximately 51,000 clones, roughly nine tenths seen once. Germline V CDR1 and CDR2: LGHDT, YNNKEL (reference sequence). Trimming pared 0 bases from V and 7 bases from J, leaving 16 bases between. The CDR3 sequence is 17 residues long. This chain links TRBV3-1 (or the pseudogene TRBV3-2) with TRBJ1-6; D possibly corresponds to TRBD1 (5 bases). Source material: peripheral blood. This receptor was taken from a man between 70 and 80 years old with active COVID-19. This CDR3 reads CASSQEITGVWNSPLHF. CDR3 in DNA: TGTGCCAGCAGCCAAGAGATAACAGGAGTCTGGAATTCACCCCTCCACTTT.